This T cell receptor (beta chain) appears in the sequencing data of a study of blood T cell repertoires in COVID-19. The V gene lost 0 bases and the J gene lost 5 bases, with 11 bases spanning the gap. CDR1 is SGHTS, CDR2 YDEGEE, per germline. The CDR3 runs 14 residues. In the original analysis: It was from reference gene primer amplification that nucleated cell counts were estimated. The protocol was immunoSEQ multiplex PCR, while the TCRdb copy is restricted to in-frame clones and leaves out a portion. D and trimming come from the DNA, and the V and J calls and clone size come from that table. Among fewer than 350,000 clones, approximately 87% were seen once, and the ten largest hold around 12%.

The chain has TRBV5-8 and TRBJ2-5; tentatively, D is TRBD1 (5 bases). This TCR was recovered from a woman aged 25-40 years with COVID-19, enrolled during active disease. The sequenced sample was peripheral blood. In DNA, the CDR3 is TGTGCCAGCAGCTTGGAACAGGCTTTGGAGACCCAGTACTTC. It encodes CASSLEQALETQYF.